These T cell receptor beta chains were read from a single sample in a study of T cells in Graves' hyperthyroidism and ophthalmopathy. One entry per CDR3 protein, called by TCRdb with MiXCR from the multiplex PCR reads. In the table there are around 700,000 distinct CDR3 sequences, about a third of which are singletons. The sequenced material came from blood. These receptor sequences come from a woman aged 40 to 55 with Graves' hyperthyroidism. Each CDR3 is given with its conserved first and last residue. A D gene is named only where the DNA matches it firmly. A clone size is listed for some rows: how often the clone was seen (once, few, many), or a class if it is expanded.

D gene: TRBD2; V gene: TRBV20-1; J gene: TRBJ2-7; clone size: -; CDR3 protein: CSASHTSGMRLFSYEQYF; CDR3 DNA: TGCAGTGCTAGCCATACTAGCGGGATGCGTCTTTTCTCCTACGAGCAGTACTTC
D gene: -; V gene: TRBV4-2; J gene: TRBJ1-4; clone size: few; CDR3 protein: CASSQSRTANLEKLFF; CDR3 DNA: TGTGCCAGCAGCCAAAGCCGGACGGCTAATTTGGAAAAACTGTTTTTT
D gene: -; V gene: TRBV30; J gene: TRBJ2-6; clone size: -; CDR3 protein: CAWSLQSGANVLTF; CDR3 DNA: TGTGCCTGGAGCTTACAGTCTGGGGCCAACGTCCTGACTTTC
D gene: TRBD2; V gene: TRBV9; J gene: TRBJ2-5; clone size: -; CDR3 protein: CASSAVGLAKQETQYF; CDR3 DNA: TGTGCCAGCAGCGCGGTGGGACTAGCGAAGCAAGAGACCCAGTACTTC
D gene: -; V gene: TRBV5-8; J gene: TRBJ1-1; clone size: few; CDR3 protein: CASSFLYLNTEAFF; CDR3 DNA: TGTGCCAGCAGCTTCTTATATTTGAACACTGAAGCTTTCTTT
D gene: -; V gene: TRBV10-2; J gene: TRBJ1-1; clone size: many; CDR3 protein: CASRGRNLGVGTEAFF; CDR3 DNA: TGCGCCAGTCGGGGCCGAAATTTAGGTGTGGGCACTGAAGCTTTCTTT
D gene: -; V gene: TRBV13; J gene: TRBJ2-7; clone size: many; CDR3 protein: CASSDGHNHEQYF; CDR3 DNA: TGTGCCAGCAGCGATGGACATAACCACGAGCAGTACTTC
D gene: TRBD1; V gene: TRBV7-2; J gene: TRBJ1-2; clone size: many; CDR3 protein: CASSLTGQGVQGYTF; CDR3 DNA: TGTGCCAGCAGCTTAACGGGACAGGGGGTGCAGGGCTACACCTTC
D gene: TRBD1; V gene: TRBV10-3; J gene: TRBJ2-7; clone size: many; CDR3 protein: CAISDGTGPYEQYF; CDR3 DNA: TGTGCCATCAGTGATGGGACAGGGCCCTACGAGCAGTACTTC
D gene: -; V gene: TRBV11-2; J gene: TRBJ2-2; clone size: few; CDR3 protein: CASSFSGYTGELFF; CDR3 DNA: TGTGCCAGCAGCTTCAGCGGGTACACCGGGGAGCTGTTTTTT
D gene: -; V gene: TRBV2; J gene: TRBJ1-2; clone size: -; CDR3 protein: CASSFTIHYGYTF; CDR3 DNA: TGTGCCAGCAGTTTCACCATCCACTATGGCTACACCTTC
D gene: TRBD1; V gene: TRBV5-1; J gene: TRBJ1-2; clone size: many; CDR3 protein: CASSWTGNGYTF; CDR3 DNA: TGCGCCAGCAGCTGGACAGGGAATGGCTACACCTTC
D gene: -; V gene: TRBV6-5; J gene: TRBJ1-5; clone size: few; CDR3 protein: CASSPTGWGQPQHF; CDR3 DNA: TGTGCCAGCAGTCCAACAGGGTGGGGTCAGCCCCAGCATTTT
D gene: TRBD2; V gene: TRBV7-6; J gene: TRBJ2-7; clone size: once; CDR3 protein: CASNLISGRAGEQYF; CDR3 DNA: TGTGCCAGCAACTTAATTAGCGGGAGGGCCGGTGAGCAGTACTTC
D gene: -; V gene: TRBV9; J gene: TRBJ2-2; clone size: -; CDR3 protein: CASSVASAGELFF; CDR3 DNA: TGTGCCAGCAGCGTAGCTTCGGCCGGGGAGCTGTTTTTT
D gene: -; V gene: TRBV10-3; J gene: TRBJ1-1; clone size: many; CDR3 protein: CATRGRDGLNTEAFF; CDR3 DNA: TGTGCCACCCGGGGCCGGGACGGCCTGAACACTGAAGCTTTCTTT
D gene: -; V gene: TRBV12-3/TRBV12-4; J gene: TRBJ1-2; clone size: many; CDR3 protein: CASSSRVGYTF; CDR3 DNA: TGTGCCAGCAGTTCAAGGGTGGGCTACACCTTC
D gene: -; V gene: TRBV27; J gene: TRBJ2-7; clone size: -; CDR3 protein: CASSSGVHHEQYF; CDR3 DNA: TGTGCCAGCAGTTCCGGGGTACACCACGAGCAGTACTTC
D gene: TRBD1; V gene: TRBV5-1; J gene: TRBJ1-6; clone size: many; CDR3 protein: CASSQGQTYSPLHF; CDR3 DNA: TGCGCCAGCAGCCAGGGACAGACCTATTCACCCCTCCACTTT
D gene: TRBD2; V gene: TRBV5-1; J gene: TRBJ2-5; clone size: -; CDR3 protein: CASSQTGLRGKETQYF; CDR3 DNA: TGCGCCAGCAGCCAAACCGGCCTGCGGGGGAAAGAGACCCAGTACTTC
D gene: -; V gene: TRBV5-1; J gene: TRBJ1-6; clone size: -; CDR3 protein: CASSLGAANNSPLHF; CDR3 DNA: TGCGCCAGCAGCTTGGGGGCCGCTAATAATTCACCCCTCCACTTT
D gene: TRBD1; V gene: TRBV6-5; J gene: TRBJ1-6; clone size: once; CDR3 protein: CASSYRVDRGTSPLHF; CDR3 DNA: TGTGCCAGCAGTTACAGGGTGGACAGGGGGACTTCACCCCTCCACTTT
D gene: TRBD1; V gene: TRBV20-1; J gene: TRBJ1-6; clone size: few; CDR3 protein: CSARGTDRGGNNSPLHF; CDR3 DNA: TGCAGTGCTAGAGGCACGGACAGGGGTGGCAATAATTCACCCCTCCACTTT
D gene: -; V gene: TRBV9; J gene: TRBJ1-5; clone size: few; CDR3 protein: CASSEGGDYSNQPQHF; CDR3 DNA: TGTGCCAGCAGCGAAGGTGGTGACTATAGCAATCAGCCCCAGCATTTT
D gene: -; V gene: TRBV12-3/TRBV12-4; J gene: TRBJ2-7; clone size: -; CDR3 protein: CASSLWGDVWEQYF; CDR3 DNA: TGTGCCAGCAGTTTATGGGGAGACGTTTGGGAGCAGTACTTC
D gene: -; V gene: TRBV6-5; J gene: TRBJ2-5; clone size: -; CDR3 protein: CATRNLGKTQYF; CDR3 DNA: TGTGCCACCCGAAATCTAGGAAAGACCCAGTACTTC
D gene: TRBD1; V gene: TRBV7-2; J gene: TRBJ2-5; clone size: -; CDR3 protein: CASSLTGGWMETQYF; CDR3 DNA: TGTGCCAGCAGCTTAACAGGGGGTTGGATGGAGACCCAGTACTTC
D gene: TRBD1; V gene: TRBV20-1; J gene: TRBJ1-4; clone size: many; CDR3 protein: CSAPRQGLRGKLFF; CDR3 DNA: TGCAGTGCGCCTAGACAGGGCCTGAGAGGAAAACTGTTTTTT
D gene: TRBD1; V gene: TRBV7-2; J gene: TRBJ1-1; clone size: -; CDR3 protein: CASSLKLAVPGQVWGTEAFF; CDR3 DNA: TGTGCCAGCAGCTTGAAACTTGCGGTCCCGGGACAGGTTTGGGGGACTGAAGCTTTCTTT
D gene: TRBD1; V gene: TRBV29-1; J gene: TRBJ1-2; clone size: many; CDR3 protein: CSAHAGQPNYGYTF; CDR3 DNA: TGCAGCGCACACGCGGGACAGCCAAACTATGGCTACACCTTC
D gene: -; V gene: TRBV19; J gene: TRBJ1-5; clone size: few; CDR3 protein: CASSIDLQGQPQHF; CDR3 DNA: TGTGCCAGTAGTATAGACCTCCAGGGTCAGCCCCAGCATTTT
D gene: -; V gene: TRBV10-3; J gene: TRBJ2-7; clone size: few; CDR3 protein: CAIRGGEQYF; CDR3 DNA: TGTGCCATCAGGGGAGGCGAGCAGTACTTC
D gene: -; V gene: TRBV19; J gene: TRBJ1-2; clone size: -; CDR3 protein: CASTTSGSVGYTF; CDR3 DNA: TGTGCCAGTACAACTAGCGGGAGTGTCGGCTACACCTTC
D gene: -; V gene: TRBV2; J gene: TRBJ2-3; clone size: few; CDR3 protein: CASSESTGNTQYF; CDR3 DNA: TGTGCCAGCAGTGAAAGCACCGGGAATACGCAGTATTTT
D gene: -; V gene: TRBV2; J gene: TRBJ1-3; clone size: many; CDR3 protein: CASNQGNSGNTIYF; CDR3 DNA: TGTGCCAGCAACCAGGGGAACTCTGGAAACACCATATATTTT
D gene: -; V gene: TRBV7-3; J gene: TRBJ1-5; clone size: -; CDR3 protein: CASSRATVYSNQPQHF; CDR3 DNA: TGCGCCAGCAGCCGAGCAACAGTCTATAGCAATCAGCCCCAGCATTTT
D gene: -; V gene: TRBV19; J gene: TRBJ1-5; clone size: few; CDR3 protein: CASRDLGGNQPQHF; CDR3 DNA: TGTGCCAGTAGGGACCTTGGGGGCAATCAGCCCCAGCATTTT
D gene: -; V gene: TRBV19; J gene: TRBJ1-5; clone size: many; CDR3 protein: CASSIGGQPNQPQHF; CDR3 DNA: TGTGCCAGTAGTATCGGGGGACAACCTAATCAGCCCCAGCATTTT
D gene: -; V gene: TRBV6-6; J gene: TRBJ1-1; clone size: few; CDR3 protein: CASSYSLGGTEAFF; CDR3 DNA: TGTGCCAGCAGTTACTCTCTGGGAGGCACTGAAGCTTTCTTT
D gene: TRBD1; V gene: TRBV7-9; J gene: TRBJ2-7; clone size: few; CDR3 protein: CASSFGPGGSYEQYF; CDR3 DNA: TGTGCCAGCAGCTTTGGACCAGGGGGTAGCTACGAGCAGTACTTC
D gene: -; V gene: TRBV7-2; J gene: TRBJ1-3; clone size: -; CDR3 protein: CASSFGMNTIYF; CDR3 DNA: TGTGCCAGCAGCTTCGGGATGAACACCATATATTTT
D gene: TRBD2; V gene: TRBV11-2; J gene: TRBJ2-7; clone size: few; CDR3 protein: CASSPRGRGGEYEQYF; CDR3 DNA: TGTGCCAGCAGCCCCCGGGGACGGGGAGGGGAATACGAGCAGTACTTC
D gene: -; V gene: TRBV7-7; J gene: TRBJ2-3; clone size: -; CDR3 protein: CASSPGTSTDTQYF; CDR3 DNA: TGTGCTAGCAGCCCCGGGACTAGCACAGATACGCAGTATTTT
D gene: -; V gene: TRBV3-1; J gene: TRBJ1-2; clone size: -; CDR3 protein: CASSQLTGLGYTF; CDR3 DNA: TGTGCCAGCAGCCAGCTGACAGGTCTGGGCTACACCTTC
D gene: TRBD1; V gene: TRBV20-1; J gene: TRBJ1-3; clone size: -; CDR3 protein: CSGYAGGGSGNAIYF; CDR3 DNA: TGCAGTGGTTATGCAGGGGGCGGCTCTGGAAACGCCATATATTTT